This TCR beta chain was recovered during a study of blood T cells in healthy people across ages. The overall study: Template switching picked up about one barcoded beta molecule for each two T cells.

This clonotype showed up just a few times. Its specificity is not known. Study-level points and caveats: Long-lived and aged donors differed, with more naive CD4+ cells and higher diversity in the long-lived. PBMC samples, being unsorted, prevented any conclusive comparison of naive and antigen-experienced cells.

Roughly 10 milliliters of peripheral blood were drawn from each donor into EDTA-treated tubes. It was with a sample-barcoded 5' primer and a J-beta primer mix that a second PCR of roughly 6 to 12 cycles was run. A single record per CDR3 protein comes from TCRdb applying MiXCR to the 5' RACE reads. This sample has roughly 1.4 million distinct CDR3 sequences, with approximately 59% found just once. Germline values: CDR1 MGHRA, CDR2 YSYEKL. The CDR3 sequence is 15 residues long. The V end was cut by 0 bases, the J end by 1 base, with 10 bases between. V is TRBV4-1 and J is TRBJ2-7; D is perhaps TRBD2 (5 bases). The source is a young man in good health. Sequences were obtained from blood. The CDR3 loop reads CASSQDKGVSYEQYF. The CDR3 coding sequence is TGCGCCAGCAGCCAAGATAAGGGAGTGTCCTACGAGCAGTACTTC.